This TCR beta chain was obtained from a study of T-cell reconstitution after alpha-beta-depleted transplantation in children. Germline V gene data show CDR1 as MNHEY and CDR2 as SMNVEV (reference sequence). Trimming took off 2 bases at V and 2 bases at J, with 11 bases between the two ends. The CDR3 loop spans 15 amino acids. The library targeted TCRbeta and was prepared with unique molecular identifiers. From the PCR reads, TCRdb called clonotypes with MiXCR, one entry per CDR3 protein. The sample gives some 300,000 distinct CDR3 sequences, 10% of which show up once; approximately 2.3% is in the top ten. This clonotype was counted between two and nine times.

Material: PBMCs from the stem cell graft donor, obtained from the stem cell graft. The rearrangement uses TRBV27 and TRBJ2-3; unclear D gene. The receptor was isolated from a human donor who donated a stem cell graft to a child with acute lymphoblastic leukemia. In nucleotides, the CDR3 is TGTGCCAGCAGTTTAGGATCTAGATACACAGATACGCAGTATTTT. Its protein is CASSLGSRYTDTQYF.